This T cell receptor beta chain appears in the sequencing data of a study of blood T cells in healthy people across ages. The CDR3 totals 18 residues. Trimming took 0 bases from V and 8 from J; bases not matched to a gene: 12. CDR1 is LGHNA, CDR2 YNFKEQ, per germline. This clonotype was seen only a few times. For the second PCR, which ran for 7 to 11 cycles, a sample-barcoded 5' primer and a J-beta primer mix were used. TCRdb recomputed calls from the 5' RACE reads with MiXCR, one row per CDR3 protein. The repertoire has about 970,000 distinct CDR3 sequences, roughly 51% of them found once; the top ten carry 20% to 25%.

The V gene is TRBV4-2, the J gene TRBJ2-4; 11 bases are shared with TRBD2. The sample consisted of blood. This sequence was found in a woman aged 60-75 years in good health. CDR3 sequence (DNA): TGTGCCAGCAGCCAAGAGGGGAATAGCGGGAGGGCGCTGGACATTCAGTACTTC. Amino acids: CASSQEGNSGRALDIQYF.